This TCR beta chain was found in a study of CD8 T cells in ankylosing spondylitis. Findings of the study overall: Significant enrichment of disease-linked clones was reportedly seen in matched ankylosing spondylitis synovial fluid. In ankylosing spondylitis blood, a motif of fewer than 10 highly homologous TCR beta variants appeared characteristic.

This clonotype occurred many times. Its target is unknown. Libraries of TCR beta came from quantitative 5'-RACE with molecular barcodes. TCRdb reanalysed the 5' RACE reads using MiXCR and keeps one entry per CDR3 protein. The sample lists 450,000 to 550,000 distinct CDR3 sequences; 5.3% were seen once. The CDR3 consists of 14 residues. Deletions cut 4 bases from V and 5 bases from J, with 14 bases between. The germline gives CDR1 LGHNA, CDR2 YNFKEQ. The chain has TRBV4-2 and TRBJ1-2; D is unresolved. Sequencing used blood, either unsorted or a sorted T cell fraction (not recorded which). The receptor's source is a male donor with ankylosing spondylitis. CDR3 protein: CASSPQTPKYGYTF. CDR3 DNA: TGTGCCAGCAGCCCTCAAACCCCCAAATATGGCTACACCTTC.